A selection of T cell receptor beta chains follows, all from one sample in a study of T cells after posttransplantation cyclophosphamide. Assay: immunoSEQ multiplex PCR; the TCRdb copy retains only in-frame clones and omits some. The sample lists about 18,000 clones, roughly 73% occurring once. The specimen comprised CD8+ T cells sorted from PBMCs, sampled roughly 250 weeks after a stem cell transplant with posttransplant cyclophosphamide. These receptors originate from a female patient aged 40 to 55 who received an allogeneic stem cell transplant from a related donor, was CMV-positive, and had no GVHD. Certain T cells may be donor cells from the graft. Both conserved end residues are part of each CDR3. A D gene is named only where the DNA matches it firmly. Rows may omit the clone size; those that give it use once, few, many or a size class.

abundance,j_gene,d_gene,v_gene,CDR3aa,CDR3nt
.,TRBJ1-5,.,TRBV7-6,CASSFQKGKGSPNQPQHF,TGTGCCAGCAGCTTTCAAAAGGGGAAGGGCAGTCCAAATCAGCCCCAGCATTTT
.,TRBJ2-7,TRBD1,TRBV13,CASSLAGQEHEQYF,TGTGCCAGCAGCTTAGCGGGACAGGAGCACGAGCAGTACTTC
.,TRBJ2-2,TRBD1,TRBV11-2,CASRTGQAHTGELFF,TGTGCCAGCAGAACGGGACAGGCCCACACCGGGGAGCTGTTTTTT
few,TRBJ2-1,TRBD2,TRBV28,CASSVMGTSGNEQFF,TGTGCCAGCAGCGTGATGGGGACTAGCGGCAATGAGCAGTTCTTC
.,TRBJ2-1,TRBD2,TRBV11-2,CASSLKLAGYSGNEQFF,TGTGCCAGCAGCTTAAAACTAGCGGGGTATAGTGGCAATGAGCAGTTCTTC
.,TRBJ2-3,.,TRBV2,CASSVPSPGAASTDTQYF,TGTGCCAGCAGTGTGCCTTCCCCGGGAGCCGCTAGCACAGATACGCAGTATTTT
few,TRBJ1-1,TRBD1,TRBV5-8,CASSSGTGGTEAFF,TGTGCCAGCAGCTCCGGGACAGGGGGCACTGAAGCTTTCTTT
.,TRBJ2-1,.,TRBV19,CASTPGSGPPGEQFF,TGTGCCAGTACCCCGGGGAGCGGACCCCCTGGTGAGCAGTTCTTC
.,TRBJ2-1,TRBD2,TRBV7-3,CASSSGEGRGLGGNEQFF,TGTGCCAGCAGCTCGGGCGAGGGTAGGGGACTCGGGGGGAATGAGCAGTTCTTC
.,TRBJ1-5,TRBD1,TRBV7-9,CASSEDRGYSNQPQHF,TGTGCCAGCAGCGAGGACAGGGGTTATAGCAATCAGCCCCAGCATTTT
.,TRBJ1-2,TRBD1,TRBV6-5,CASSYGTGDGVYGYTF,TGTGCCAGCAGTTACGGGACAGGGGATGGTGTCTATGGCTACACCTTC
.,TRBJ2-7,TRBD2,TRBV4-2,CASSQSPGLAGASEQYF,TGTGCCAGCAGCCAATCCCCGGGACTAGCGGGGGCTAGCGAGCAGTACTTC
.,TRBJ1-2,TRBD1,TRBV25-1,CASSESGDRAGYTF,TGTGCCAGCAGTGAATCCGGGGACAGGGCTGGCTACACCTTC
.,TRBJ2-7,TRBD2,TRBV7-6,CASRRSSGGNEQYF,TGTGCCAGCCGACGTAGTAGCGGGGGGAACGAGCAGTACTTC
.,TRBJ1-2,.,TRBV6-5,CASRQGPANYGYTF,TGTGCCAGCAGACAGGGACCAGCTAACTATGGCTACACCTTC
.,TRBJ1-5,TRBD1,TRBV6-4,CASSDDRDSNQPQHF,TGTGCCAGCAGTGACGACAGGGATAGCAATCAGCCCCAGCATTTT
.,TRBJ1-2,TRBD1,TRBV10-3,CAISESRQGNYGYTF,TGTGCCATCAGTGAGTCGCGACAGGGTAACTATGGCTACACCTTC
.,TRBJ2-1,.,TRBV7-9,CASSSTPTYNEQFF,TGTGCCAGCAGCTCGACTCCAACCTACAATGAGCAGTTCTTC
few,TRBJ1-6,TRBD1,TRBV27,CASSLIGQGFNSPLHF,TGTGCCAGCAGTTTAATAGGACAGGGGTTCAATTCACCCCTCCACTTT
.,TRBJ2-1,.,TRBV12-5,CASGQGGALDERFF,TGTGCTAGTGGACAAGGGGGGGCCCTAGATGAGCGGTTCTTC